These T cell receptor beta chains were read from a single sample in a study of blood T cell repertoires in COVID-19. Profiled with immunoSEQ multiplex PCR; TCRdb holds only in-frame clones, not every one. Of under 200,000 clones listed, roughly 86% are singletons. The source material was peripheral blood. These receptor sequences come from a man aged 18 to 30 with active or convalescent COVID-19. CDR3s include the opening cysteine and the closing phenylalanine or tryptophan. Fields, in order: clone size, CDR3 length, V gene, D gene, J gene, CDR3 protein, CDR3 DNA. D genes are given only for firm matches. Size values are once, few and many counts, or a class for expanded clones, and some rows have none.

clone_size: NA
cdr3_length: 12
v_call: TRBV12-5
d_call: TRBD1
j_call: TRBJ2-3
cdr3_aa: CAGQGDTDTQYF
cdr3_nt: TGTGCTGGACAGGGAGACACAGATACGCAGTATTTT

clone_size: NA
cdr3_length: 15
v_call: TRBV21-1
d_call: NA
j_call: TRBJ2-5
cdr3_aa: CASSRRDRKQETQYF
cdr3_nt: TGTGCCAGCAGCCGGCGGGACAGGAAACAAGAGACCCAGTACTTC

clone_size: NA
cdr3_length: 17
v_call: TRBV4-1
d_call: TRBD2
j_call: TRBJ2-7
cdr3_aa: CASSQVFYGGSSYEQYF
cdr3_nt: TGCGCCAGCAGCCAAGTCTTTTATGGCGGGAGCTCCTACGAGCAGTACTTC

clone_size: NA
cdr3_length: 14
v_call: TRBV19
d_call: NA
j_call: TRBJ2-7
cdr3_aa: CASSPGHLSYEQYF
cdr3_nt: TGTGCCAGTAGTCCGGGACACCTCTCCTACGAGCAGTACTTC

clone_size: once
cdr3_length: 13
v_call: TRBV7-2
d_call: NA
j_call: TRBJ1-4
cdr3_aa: CASSHPTNEKLFF
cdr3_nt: TGTGCCAGCAGCCATCCAACTAATGAAAAACTGTTTTTT

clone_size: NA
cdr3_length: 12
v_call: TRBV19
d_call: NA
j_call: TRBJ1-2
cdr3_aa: CASNRRDYGYTF
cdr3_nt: TGTGCCAGTAACCGCAGGGACTATGGCTACACCTTC

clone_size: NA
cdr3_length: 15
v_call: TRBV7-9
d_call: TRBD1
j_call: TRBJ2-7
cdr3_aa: CASSSGQGAFYEQYF
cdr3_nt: TGTGCCAGCAGTTCCGGACAGGGGGCCTTCTACGAGCAGTACTTC

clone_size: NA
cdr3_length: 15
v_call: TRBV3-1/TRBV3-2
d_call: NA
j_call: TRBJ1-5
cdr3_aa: CASSQDKEGSQPQHF
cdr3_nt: TGTGCCAGCAGCCAAGATAAGGAGGGAAGTCAGCCCCAGCATTTT

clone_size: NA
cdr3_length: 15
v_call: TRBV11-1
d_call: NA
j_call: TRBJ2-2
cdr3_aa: CASSLGYANTGELFF
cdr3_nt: TGTGCCAGCAGCTTAGGCTATGCGAACACCGGGGAGCTGTTTTTT

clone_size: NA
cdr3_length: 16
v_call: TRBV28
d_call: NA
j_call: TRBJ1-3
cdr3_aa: CASSPLGSRSGNTIYF
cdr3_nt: TGTGCCAGCAGTCCTTTGGGCAGTCGCTCTGGAAACACCATATATTTT

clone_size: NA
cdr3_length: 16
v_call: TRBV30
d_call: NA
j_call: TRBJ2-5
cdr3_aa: CAWSVGGAMTKETQYF
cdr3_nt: TGTGCCTGGAGTGTAGGCGGGGCCATGACTAAGGAGACCCAGTACTTC

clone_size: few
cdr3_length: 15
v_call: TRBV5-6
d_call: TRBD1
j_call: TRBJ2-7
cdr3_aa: CASSFDRGQSYEQYF
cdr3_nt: TGTGCCAGCAGCTTTGACAGGGGGCAGTCCTACGAGCAGTACTTC

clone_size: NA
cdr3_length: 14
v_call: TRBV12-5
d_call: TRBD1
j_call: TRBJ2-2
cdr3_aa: CASGQGETTGELFF
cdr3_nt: TGTGCTAGTGGTCAGGGGGAGACTACCGGGGAGCTGTTTTTT

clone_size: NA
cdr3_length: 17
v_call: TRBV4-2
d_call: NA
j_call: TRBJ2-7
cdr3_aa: CASSQDDRLDGSYEQYF
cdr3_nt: TGTGCCAGCAGCCAAGATGATCGCCTAGACGGCTCCTACGAGCAGTACTTC

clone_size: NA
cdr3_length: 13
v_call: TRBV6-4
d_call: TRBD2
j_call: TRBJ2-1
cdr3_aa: CASSPSREGRQFF
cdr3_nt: TGTGCCAGCAGTCCTTCGCGGGAGGGCCGGCAGTTCTTC

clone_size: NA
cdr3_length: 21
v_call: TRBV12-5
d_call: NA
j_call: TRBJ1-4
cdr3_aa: CASGLVLGWGDPRAGNEKLFF
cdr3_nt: TGTGCTAGTGGTTTGGTACTGGGCTGGGGGGACCCACGAGCAGGCAATGAAAAACTGTTTTTT

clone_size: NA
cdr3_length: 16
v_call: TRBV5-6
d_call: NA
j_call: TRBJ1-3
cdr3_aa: CASSLGGGAFGNTIYF
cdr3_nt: TGTGCCAGCAGCTTGGGCGGGGGCGCATTTGGAAACACCATATATTTT

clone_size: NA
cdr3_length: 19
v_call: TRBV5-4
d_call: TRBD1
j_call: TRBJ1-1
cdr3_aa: CASSLYRGSSGPTNTEAFF
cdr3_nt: TGTGCCAGCAGCTTGTACAGGGGGAGCTCCGGTCCCACGAACACTGAAGCTTTCTTT

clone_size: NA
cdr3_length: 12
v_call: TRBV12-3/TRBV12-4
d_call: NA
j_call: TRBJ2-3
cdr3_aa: CASSFFPDTQYF
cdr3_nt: TGTGCCAGCAGTTTCTTCCCAGATACGCAGTATTTT

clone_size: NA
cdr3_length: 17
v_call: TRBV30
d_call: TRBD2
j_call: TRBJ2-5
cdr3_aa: CAWSVGGSGGAGETQYF
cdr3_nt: TGTGCCTGGAGTGTAGGTGGTAGCGGGGGGGCCGGGGAGACCCAGTACTTC

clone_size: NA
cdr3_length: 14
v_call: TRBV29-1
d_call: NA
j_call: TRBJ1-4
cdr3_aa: CSVEGGLKNEKLFF
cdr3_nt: TGCAGCGTTGAAGGGGGGCTGAAGAATGAAAAACTGTTTTTT

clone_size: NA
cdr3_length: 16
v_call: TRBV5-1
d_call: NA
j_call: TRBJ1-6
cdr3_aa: CASSLQAGSYNSPLHF
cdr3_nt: TGCGCCAGCAGCTTACAGGCTGGATCCTATAATTCACCCCTCCACTTT

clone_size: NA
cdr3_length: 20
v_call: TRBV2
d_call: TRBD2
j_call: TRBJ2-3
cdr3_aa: CASSDRLYSGLRASTDTQYF
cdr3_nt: TGTGCCAGCAGTGATCGACTCTATAGCGGGTTGAGAGCTAGCACAGATACGCAGTATTTT

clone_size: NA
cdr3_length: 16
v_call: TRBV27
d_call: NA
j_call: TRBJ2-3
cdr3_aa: CASSLLRDFPTDTQYF
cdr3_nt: TGTGCCAGCAGCCTGCTCCGGGACTTTCCCACAGATACGCAGTATTTT

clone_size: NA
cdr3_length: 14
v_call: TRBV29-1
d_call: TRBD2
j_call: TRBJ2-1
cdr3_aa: CSLAGTSGYNEQFF
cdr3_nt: TGCAGCCTCGCTGGGACTAGCGGTTACAATGAGCAGTTCTTC

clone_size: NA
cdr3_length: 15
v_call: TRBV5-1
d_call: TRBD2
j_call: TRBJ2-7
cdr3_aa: CASSLVLAGVNEQYF
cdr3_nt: TGCGCCAGCAGCTTGGTTCTAGCGGGAGTCAACGAGCAGTACTTC

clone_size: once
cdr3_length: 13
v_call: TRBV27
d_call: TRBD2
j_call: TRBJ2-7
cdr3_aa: CASSLREGLEQYF
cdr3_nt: TGTGCCAGCAGTTTACGGGAGGGCCTCGAGCAGTACTTC

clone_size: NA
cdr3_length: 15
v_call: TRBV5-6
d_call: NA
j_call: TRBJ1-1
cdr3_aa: CASSTNGQMNTEAFF
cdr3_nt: TGTGCCAGCAGCACCAATGGACAGATGAACACTGAAGCTTTCTTT

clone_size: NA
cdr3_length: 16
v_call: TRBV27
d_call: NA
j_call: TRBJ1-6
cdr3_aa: CASSPSGGSYNSPLHF
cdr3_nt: TGTGCCAGCAGTCCATCGGGGGGTTCCTATAATTCACCCCTCCACTTT

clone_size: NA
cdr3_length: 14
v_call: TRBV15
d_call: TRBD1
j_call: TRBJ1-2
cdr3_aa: CATSADRSIYGYTF
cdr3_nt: TGTGCCACCAGCGCGGACAGGTCCATCTATGGCTACACCTTC

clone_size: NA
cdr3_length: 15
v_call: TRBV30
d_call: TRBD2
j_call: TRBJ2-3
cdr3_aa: CAWSVGGRPTDTQYF
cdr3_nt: TGTGCCTGGAGTGTTGGCGGGAGGCCGACAGATACGCAGTATTTT

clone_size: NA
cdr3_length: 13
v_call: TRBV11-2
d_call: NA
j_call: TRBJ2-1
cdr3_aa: CASSGRGGGEQFF
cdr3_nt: TGTGCCAGCAGCGGAAGGGGGGGTGGTGAGCAGTTCTTC

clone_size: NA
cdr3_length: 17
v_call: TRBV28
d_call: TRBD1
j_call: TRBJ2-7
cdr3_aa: CASSSAYRDRYSYEQYF
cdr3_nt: TGTGCCAGCAGTTCCGCTTATCGGGACAGGTACTCCTACGAGCAGTACTTC

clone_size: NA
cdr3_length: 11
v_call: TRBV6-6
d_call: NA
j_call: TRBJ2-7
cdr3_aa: CASSYGAEQYF
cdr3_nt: TGTGCCAGCAGTTACGGGGCCGAGCAGTACTTC

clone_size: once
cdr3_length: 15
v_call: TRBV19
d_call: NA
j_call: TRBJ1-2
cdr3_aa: CASSIGDIPNYGYTF
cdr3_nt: TGTGCCAGTAGTATAGGGGACATACCTAACTATGGCTACACCTTC

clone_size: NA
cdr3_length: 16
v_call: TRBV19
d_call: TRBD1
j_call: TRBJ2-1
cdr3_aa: CASSFQQGARYNEQFF
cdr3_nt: TGTGCCAGTAGTTTTCAACAGGGGGCGCGGTACAATGAGCAGTTCTTC

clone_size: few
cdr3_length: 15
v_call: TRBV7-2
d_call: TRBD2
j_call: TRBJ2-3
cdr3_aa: CASSLASGSVDTQYF
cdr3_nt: TGTGCCAGCAGCTTAGCTAGCGGGAGCGTAGATACGCAGTATTTT

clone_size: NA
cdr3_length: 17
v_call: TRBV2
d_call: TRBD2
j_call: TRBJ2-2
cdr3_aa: CAINPGLAGVGTGELFF
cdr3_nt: TGTGCCATCAACCCGGGACTAGCGGGAGTCGGAACCGGGGAGCTGTTTTTT

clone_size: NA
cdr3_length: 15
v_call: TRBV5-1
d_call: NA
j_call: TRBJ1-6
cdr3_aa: CASSLDSLYNSPLHF
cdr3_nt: TGCGCCAGCAGCTTGGACAGCCTCTATAATTCACCCCTCCACTTT

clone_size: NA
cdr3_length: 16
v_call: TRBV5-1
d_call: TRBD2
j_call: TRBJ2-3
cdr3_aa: CASSPGLAGLGDTQYF
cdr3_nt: TGCGCCAGCAGCCCTGGACTAGCGGGATTGGGAGATACGCAGTATTTT

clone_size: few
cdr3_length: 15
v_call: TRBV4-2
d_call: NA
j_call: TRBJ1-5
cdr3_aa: CASSQALQVNQPQHF
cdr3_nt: TGTGCCAGCAGCCAAGCACTCCAGGTTAATCAGCCCCAGCATTTT

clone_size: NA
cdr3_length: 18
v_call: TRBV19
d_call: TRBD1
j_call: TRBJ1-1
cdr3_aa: CASSFLPNRGRANTEAFF
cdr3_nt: TGTGCCAGTAGTTTTTTACCCAACAGGGGGCGAGCGAACACTGAAGCTTTCTTT

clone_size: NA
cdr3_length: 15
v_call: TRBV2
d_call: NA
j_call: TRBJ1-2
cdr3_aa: CASSEGRGASYGYTF
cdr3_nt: TGTGCCAGCAGTGAAGGGCGGGGGGCGAGCTATGGCTACACCTTC

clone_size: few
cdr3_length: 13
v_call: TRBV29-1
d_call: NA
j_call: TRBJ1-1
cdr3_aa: CSVDLARGTEAFF
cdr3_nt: TGCAGCGTTGATCTGGCCAGGGGTACTGAAGCTTTCTTT

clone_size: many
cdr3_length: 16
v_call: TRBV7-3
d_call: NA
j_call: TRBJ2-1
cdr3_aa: CASSEDRWSSYNEQFF
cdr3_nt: TGTGCCAGCAGCGAGGACAGATGGAGCTCCTACAATGAGCAGTTCTTC

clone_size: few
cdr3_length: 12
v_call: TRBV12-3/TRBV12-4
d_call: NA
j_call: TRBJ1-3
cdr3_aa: CASSTGTSDIYF
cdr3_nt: TGTGCCAGCAGCACCGGGACATCGGACATATATTTT

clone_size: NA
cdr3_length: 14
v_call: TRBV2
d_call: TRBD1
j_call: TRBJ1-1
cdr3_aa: CASTQGVSRSEAFF
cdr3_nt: TGTGCCAGCACGCAGGGGGTTTCTAGGTCTGAAGCTTTCTTT

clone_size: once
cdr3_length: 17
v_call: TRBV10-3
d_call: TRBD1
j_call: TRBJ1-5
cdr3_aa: CAISEDRDFYGNQPQHF
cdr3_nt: TGTGCCATCAGTGAGGACAGGGATTTTTATGGCAATCAGCCCCAGCATTTT

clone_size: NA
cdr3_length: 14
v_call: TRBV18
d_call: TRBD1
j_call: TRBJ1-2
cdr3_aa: CASSQGQAPDGYTF
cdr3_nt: TGTGCCAGCTCCCAAGGACAGGCTCCAGATGGCTACACCTTC

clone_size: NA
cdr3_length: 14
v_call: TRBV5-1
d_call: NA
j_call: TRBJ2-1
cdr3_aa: CASSPEISYNEQFF
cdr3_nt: TGCGCCAGCAGCCCTGAGATTAGCTACAATGAGCAGTTCTTC

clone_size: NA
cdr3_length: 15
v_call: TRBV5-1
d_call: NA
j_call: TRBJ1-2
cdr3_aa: CASSTTLGQFAGYTF
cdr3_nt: TGCGCCAGCAGCACAACACTGGGGCAGTTTGCCGGCTACACCTTC